The present entry profiles one T cell receptor beta chain with its context. TCRdb analysed the reads with MiXCR anew, one entry per CDR3 protein. The sample records around 30,000 distinct CDR3 sequences, 18% being singletons. The data belong to a study of patients with pleural tuberculosis. Sequenced: peripheral blood. This TCR came from a human donor with pleural tuberculosis.

CDR3 region: CASSLNGESSYNEQFF. The CDR3 region has the DNA TGTGCCAGCAGCCTAAACGGGGAAAGCTCCTACAATGAGCAGTTCTTC. The V gene is TRBV5-6, the J gene TRBJ2-1; a possible D gene is TRBD2 (5 bases). V was pared by 4 bases and J by 0 bases, with 14 bases between. This CDR3 is built from 16 residues. Germline values: CDR1 SGHDT, CDR2 YYEEEE.